This TCR beta chain was captured by sequencing in a study of beta chain features in type 1 diabetes. The study, taken as a whole, reports: Shortening of TCRB CDR3s, moderate but significant, appeared in all four CD4+ subsets of Type 1 diabetes patients.

A word on this clone: Antigen unknown.

Per the germline V gene, CDR1 is SGHRS and CDR2 is YFSETQ. V lost 0 bases and J lost 6; bases outside the gene matches: 7. The length of the CDR3 is 16 residues. Per donor, one heparinised blood draw averaged about 116 mL. The whole isolated RNA underwent reverse transcription, so sequencing captured expressed TCRB transcripts. For naive, central memory and regulatory T cell samples, reads averaged about 3.5 million. Produced via immunoSEQ multiplex PCR; TCRdb's table is partial and in-frame only. The sample holds hundreds of thousands of clones, about 32% seen once. The gene calls are TRBV5-1 and TRBJ2-1, with TRBD2 identical over 9 bases. Source material: naive CD4+ T cells from blood. The origin of this receptor is a man between 18 and 35 years old in good health. CDR3 DNA sequence: TGCGCCAGCAGCTTGGCCCCTAGCGGGATCTCCAATGAGCAGTTCTTC. The encoded protein is CASSLAPSGISNEQFF.